One and the same sample provided the 6 T cell receptor beta chains below, sequenced in a study of blood T cells in healthy people across ages. Using a J-beta primer mix together with a sample-barcoded 5' primer, a second PCR was run for roughly 6 to 12 cycles. From the 5' RACE reads, TCRdb called clonotypes with MiXCR, one entry per CDR3 protein. Of more than 650,000 distinct CDR3 sequences in the sample, around a quarter were seen once. The same data also went into a second study, on T cells of mothers and their children.

Sequencing input: blood. The receptors stem from a boy aged 5-17 years in good health.

The table lists this clonotype with a few counts. The rearrangement joins TRBV29-1 to TRBJ1-2, with D perhaps TRBD1 (6 bases). Trimming took off 4 bases at V and 4 bases at J, with 13 bases between the two ends. CDR3 length: 13 residues. Germline assignment: CDR1 SQVTM and CDR2 ANQGSEA. For the CDR3, the DNA is TGCAGCGTTGTGGGGGCTTTCACCTATGGCTACACCTTC. Translated: CSVVGAFTYGYTF.

This clonotype appeared a few times. This rearrangement joins TRBV28 to TRBJ2-7; maybe TRBD2 (6 bases). There are 17 residues in the CDR3. V was cut by 5 bases and J by 2 bases, with 22 bases left in between. Germline V gives CDR1 MDHEN, CDR2 SYDVKM. CDR3 loop: CASSQIQGSGGPYEQYF. CDR3 DNA: TGTGCCAGCAGTCAGATCCAGGGTTCCGGAGGGCCCTACGAGCAGTACTTC. Full variable domain (rest looked up from reference TRBV28 and TRBJ2-7): DVKVTQSSRYLVKRTGEKVFLECVQDMDHENMFWYRQDPGLGLRLIYFSYDVKMKEKGDIPEGYSVSREKKERFSLILESASTNQTSMYLCASSQIQGSGGPYEQYFGPGTRLTVT.

The table lists this clonotype with a few counts. The chain joins TRBV4-1 to TRBJ2-5; tentative D call: TRBD2 (5 bases). The J call could be wrong; TRBJ2-7 is a better fit for the DNA end. This CDR3 has 14 residues. Germline V gene sequence: CDR1 MGHRA, CDR2 YSYEKL. CDR3 in DNA: TGCGCCAGCAGCCAGTTGGGAGCCAGGTACGAGCAGTACTTC. This translates into CASSQLGARYEQYF.

CDR3 in DNA: TGTGCCAGCAGTTGGGGTGAGCGGGGGTACAATGAGCAGTTCTTC. Translation gives CASSWGERGYNEQFF. This chain uses TRBV12-3 or TRBV12-4 with TRBJ2-1; the match to TRBD2 covers 8 bases. V was clipped by 4 bases and J by 4 bases; unmatched bases: 6. The CDR3 has 15 residues.

The chain combines TRBV29-1 with TRBJ2-7, with 7 nucleotides matching TRBD1. V gave up 3 bases and J gave up 3 bases; unmatched junction bases: 5. Germline-derived CDR1 and CDR2 are SQVTM and ANQGSEA. The CDR3 covers 13 residues. DNA of the CDR3: TGCAGCGTTGATGTTGGACAGGACTACGAGCAGTACTTC. It is translated as CSVDVGQDYEQYF.

This clonotype turned up a few times. The chain employs TRBV15 and TRBJ2-5; D is perhaps TRBD1 or TRBD2 (5 bases each). Germline CDR1 reads LNHNV; CDR2 reads YYDKDF (reference sequence). Trimming shortened V by 5 bases and J by 2 bases, and 18 bases separated the two germline ends. The CDR3 extends over 16 amino acids. The DNA of the CDR3 is TGTGCCACCAGCGGGGGACCAGTCGCGGAACAAGAGACCCAGTACTTC. Protein: CATSGGPVAEQETQYF.